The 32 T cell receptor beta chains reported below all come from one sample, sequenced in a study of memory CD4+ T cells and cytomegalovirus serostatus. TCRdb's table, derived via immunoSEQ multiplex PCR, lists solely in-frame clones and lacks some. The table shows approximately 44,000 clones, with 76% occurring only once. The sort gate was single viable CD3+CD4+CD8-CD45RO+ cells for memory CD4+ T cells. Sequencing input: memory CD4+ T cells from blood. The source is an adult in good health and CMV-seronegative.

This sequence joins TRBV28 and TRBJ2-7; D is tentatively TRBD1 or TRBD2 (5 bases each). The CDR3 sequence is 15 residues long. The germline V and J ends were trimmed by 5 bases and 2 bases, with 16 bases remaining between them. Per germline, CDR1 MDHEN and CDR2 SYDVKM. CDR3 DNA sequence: TGTGCCAGCAGTGTATCCGGGACGGTTGCCTACGAGCAGTACTTC. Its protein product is CASSVSGTVAYEQYF. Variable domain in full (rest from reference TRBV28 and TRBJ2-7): DVKVTQSSRYLVKRTGEKVFLECVQDMDHENMFWYRQDPGLGLRLIYFSYDVKMKEKGDIPEGYSVSREKKERFSLILESASTNQTSMYLCASSVSGTVAYEQYFGPGTRLTVT.

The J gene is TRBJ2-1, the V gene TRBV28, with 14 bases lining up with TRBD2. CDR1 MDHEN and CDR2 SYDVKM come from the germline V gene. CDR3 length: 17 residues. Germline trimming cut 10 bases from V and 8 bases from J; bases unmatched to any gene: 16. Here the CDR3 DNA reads TGTGCCACCTCGACTAGCGGGGGGGCCGGTCTTATGGATGAGCAGTTCTTC. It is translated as CATSTSGGAGLMDEQFF.

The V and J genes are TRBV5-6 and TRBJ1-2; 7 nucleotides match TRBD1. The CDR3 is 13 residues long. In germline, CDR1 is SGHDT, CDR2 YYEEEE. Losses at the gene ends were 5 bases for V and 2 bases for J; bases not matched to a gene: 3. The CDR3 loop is CASSTTGNYGYTF. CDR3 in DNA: TGTGCCAGCAGTACGACAGGGAACTATGGCTACACCTTC. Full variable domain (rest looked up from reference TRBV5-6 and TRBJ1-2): DAGVTQSPTHLIKTRGQQVTLRCSPKSGHDTVSWYQQALGQGPQFIFQYYEEEERQRGNFPDRFSGHQFPNYSSELNVNALLLGDSALYLCASSTTGNYGYTFGSGTRLTVV.

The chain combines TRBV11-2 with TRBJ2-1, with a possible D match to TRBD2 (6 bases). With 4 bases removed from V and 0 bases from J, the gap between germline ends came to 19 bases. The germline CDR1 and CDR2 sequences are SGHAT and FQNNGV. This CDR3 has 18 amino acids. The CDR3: CASSSGLSRFGSYNEQFF. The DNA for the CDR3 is TGTGCCAGCAGCTCCGGACTATCCCGGTTCGGCTCCTACAATGAGCAGTTCTTC.

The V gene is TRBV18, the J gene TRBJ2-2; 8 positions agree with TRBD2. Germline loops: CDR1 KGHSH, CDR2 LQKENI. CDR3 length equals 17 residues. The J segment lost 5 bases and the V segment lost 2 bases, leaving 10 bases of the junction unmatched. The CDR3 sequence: CASSPGSGGPGTGELFF. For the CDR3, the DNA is TGTGCCAGCTCACCAGGGAGCGGGGGCCCCGGGACCGGGGAGCTGTTTTTT.

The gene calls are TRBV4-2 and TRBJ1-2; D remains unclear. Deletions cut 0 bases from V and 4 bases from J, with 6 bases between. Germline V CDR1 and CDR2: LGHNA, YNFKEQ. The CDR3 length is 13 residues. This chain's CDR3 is CASSQDDGYGYTF. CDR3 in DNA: TGTGCCAGCAGCCAAGATGATGGCTATGGCTACACCTTC.

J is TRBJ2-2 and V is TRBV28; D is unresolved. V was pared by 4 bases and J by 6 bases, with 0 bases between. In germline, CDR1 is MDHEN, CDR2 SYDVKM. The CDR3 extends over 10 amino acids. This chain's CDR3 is CASSSGELFF. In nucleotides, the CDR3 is TGTGCCAGCAGTTCCGGGGAGCTGTTTTTT. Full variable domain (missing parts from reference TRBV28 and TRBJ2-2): DVKVTQSSRYLVKRTGEKVFLECVQDMDHENMFWYRQDPGLGLRLIYFSYDVKMKEKGDIPEGYSVSREKKERFSLILESASTNQTSMYLCASSSGELFFGEGSRLTVL.

The CDR3 region is CASSWGQNTEAFF. The CDR3 DNA follows: TGCGCCAGCAGCTGGGGACAGAACACTGAAGCTTTCTTT. The chain combines TRBV5-1 with TRBJ1-1; possible D gene TRBD1, 6 bases. Germline values: CDR1 SGHRS, CDR2 YFSETQ. The length of the CDR3 is 13 residues. Deletions cut 3 bases from V and 1 base from J, with 7 bases between.

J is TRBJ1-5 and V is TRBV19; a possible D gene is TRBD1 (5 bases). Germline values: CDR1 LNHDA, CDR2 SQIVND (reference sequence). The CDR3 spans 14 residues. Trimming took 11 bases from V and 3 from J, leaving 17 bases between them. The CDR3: CASGPPYPNQPQHF. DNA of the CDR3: TGTGCCTCGGGACCTCCCTACCCCAATCAGCCCCAGCATTTT.

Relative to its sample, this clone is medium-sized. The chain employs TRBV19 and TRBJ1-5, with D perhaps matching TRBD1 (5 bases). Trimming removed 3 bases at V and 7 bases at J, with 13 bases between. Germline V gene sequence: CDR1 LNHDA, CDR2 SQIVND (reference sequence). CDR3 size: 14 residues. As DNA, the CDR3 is TGTGCCAGTAGTATCCGGGGACTTCACCAGCCCCAGCATTTT. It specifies CASSIRGLHQPQHF.

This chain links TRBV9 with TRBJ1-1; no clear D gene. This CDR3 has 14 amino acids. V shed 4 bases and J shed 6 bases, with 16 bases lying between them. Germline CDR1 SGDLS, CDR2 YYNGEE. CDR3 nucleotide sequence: TGTGCCAGCAGCCCCCTTTTGGCAATCCCTGAAGCTTTCTTT. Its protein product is CASSPLLAIPEAFF.

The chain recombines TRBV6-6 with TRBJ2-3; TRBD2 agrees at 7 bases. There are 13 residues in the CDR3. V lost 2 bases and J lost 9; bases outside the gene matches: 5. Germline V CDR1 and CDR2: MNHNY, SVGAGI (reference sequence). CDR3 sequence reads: CASSYAGDQTQYF. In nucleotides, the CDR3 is TGTGCCAGCAGTTACGCGGGAGACCAGACGCAGTATTTT.

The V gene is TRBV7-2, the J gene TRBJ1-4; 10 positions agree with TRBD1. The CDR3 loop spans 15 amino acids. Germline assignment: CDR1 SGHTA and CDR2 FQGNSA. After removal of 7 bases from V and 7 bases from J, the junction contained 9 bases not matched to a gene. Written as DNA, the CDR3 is TGTGCCAGCACTCGGGACAGGGGAATTGGTGAAAAACTGTTTTTT. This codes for CASTRDRGIGEKLFF.

CDR3 sequence reads: CASSPRTGTPEQYF. CDR3 DNA sequence: TGTGCCAGCAGCCCCCGGACGGGGACTCCGGAGCAGTACTTC. The V gene is TRBV11-2, the J gene TRBJ2-7; D is possibly TRBD2 (6 bases). Germline CDR1 is SGHAT and CDR2 is FQNNGV. V gave up 5 bases and J gave up 7 bases, with 18 bases separating them. The CDR3 spans 14 residues.

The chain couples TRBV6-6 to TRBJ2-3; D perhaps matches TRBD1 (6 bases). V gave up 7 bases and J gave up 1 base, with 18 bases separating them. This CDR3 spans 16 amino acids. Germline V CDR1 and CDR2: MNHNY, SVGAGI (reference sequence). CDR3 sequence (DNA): TGTGCCAGCACTAAACGCCGGGACACCCGCACAGATACGCAGTATTTT. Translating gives CASTKRRDTRTDTQYF.

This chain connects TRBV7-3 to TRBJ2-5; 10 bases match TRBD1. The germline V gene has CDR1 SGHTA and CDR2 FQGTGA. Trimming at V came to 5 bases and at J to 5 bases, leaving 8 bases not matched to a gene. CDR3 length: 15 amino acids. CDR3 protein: CASSAGTGEMETQYF. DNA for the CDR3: TGTGCCAGCAGCGCTGGGACAGGGGAGATGGAGACCCAGTACTTC.

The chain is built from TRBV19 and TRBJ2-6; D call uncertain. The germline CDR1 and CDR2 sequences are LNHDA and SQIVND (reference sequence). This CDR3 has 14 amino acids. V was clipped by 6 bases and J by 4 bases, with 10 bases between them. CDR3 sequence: CASSQITGANVLTF. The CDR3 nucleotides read TGTGCCAGTAGCCAAATCACAGGGGCCAACGTCCTGACTTTC.

CDR3 residues: CASRGTAMAGNTIYF. Written as DNA, the CDR3 is TGTGCCAGTAGAGGAACAGCGATGGCTGGAAACACCATATATTTT. The chain links TRBV19 to TRBJ1-3; D is undetermined. Germline loops: CDR1 LNHDA, CDR2 SQIVND (reference sequence). There are 15 residues in the CDR3. With 6 bases removed from V and 2 bases from J, the gap between germline ends came to 14 bases.

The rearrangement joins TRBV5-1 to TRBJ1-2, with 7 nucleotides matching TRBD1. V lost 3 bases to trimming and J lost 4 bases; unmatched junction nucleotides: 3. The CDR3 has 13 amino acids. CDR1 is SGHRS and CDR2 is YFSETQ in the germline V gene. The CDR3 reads CASSSTGVYGYTF. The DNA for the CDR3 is TGCGCCAGCAGCTCTACAGGGGTCTATGGCTACACCTTC. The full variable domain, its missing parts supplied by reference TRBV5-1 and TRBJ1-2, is KAGVTQTPRYLIKTRGQQVTLSCSPISGHRSVSWYQQTPGQGLQFLFEYFSETQRNKGNFPGRFSGRQFSNSRSEMNVSTLELGDSALYLCASSSTGVYGYTFGSGTRLTVV.

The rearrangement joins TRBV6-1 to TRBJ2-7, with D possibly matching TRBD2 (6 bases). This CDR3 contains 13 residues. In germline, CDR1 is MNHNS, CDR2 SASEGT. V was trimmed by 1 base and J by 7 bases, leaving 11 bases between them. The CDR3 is CASSEVSGGEQYF. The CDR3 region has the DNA TGTGCCAGCAGTGAAGTCAGCGGAGGGGAGCAGTACTTC.

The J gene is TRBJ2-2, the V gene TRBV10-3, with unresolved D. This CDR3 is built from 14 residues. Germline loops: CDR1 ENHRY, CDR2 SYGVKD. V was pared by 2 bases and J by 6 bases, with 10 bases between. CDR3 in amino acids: CAISEQISPGELFF. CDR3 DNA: TGTGCCATCAGTGAGCAGATAAGCCCCGGGGAGCTGTTTTTT.

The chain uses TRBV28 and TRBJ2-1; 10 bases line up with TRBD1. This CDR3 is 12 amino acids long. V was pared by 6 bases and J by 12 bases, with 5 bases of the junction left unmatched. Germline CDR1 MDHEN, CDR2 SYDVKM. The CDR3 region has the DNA TGTGCCAGCAGCTGGGACAGGGGACCGCAGTTCTTC. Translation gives CASSWDRGPQFF.

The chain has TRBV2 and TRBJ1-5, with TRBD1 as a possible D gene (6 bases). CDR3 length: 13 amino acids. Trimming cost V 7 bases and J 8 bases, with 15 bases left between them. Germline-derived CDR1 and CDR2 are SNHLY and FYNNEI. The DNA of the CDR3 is TGTGCCAGCAACCGGGACATACCCGAGCCCCAGCATTTT. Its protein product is CASNRDIPEPQHF. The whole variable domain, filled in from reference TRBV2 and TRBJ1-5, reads EPEVTQTPSHQVTQMGQEVILRCVPISNHLYFYWYRQILGQKVEFLVSFYNNEISEKSEIFDDQFSVERPDGSNFTLKIRSTKLEDSAMYFCASNRDIPEPQHFGDGTRLSIL.

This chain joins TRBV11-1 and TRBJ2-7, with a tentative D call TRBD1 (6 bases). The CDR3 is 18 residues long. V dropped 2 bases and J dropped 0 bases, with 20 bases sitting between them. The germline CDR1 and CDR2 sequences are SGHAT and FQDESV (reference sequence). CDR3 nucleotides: TGTGCCAGCAGCTTACAAAGGGGGTTATCCGCCGACTCCTACGAGCAGTACTTC. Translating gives CASSLQRGLSADSYEQYF.

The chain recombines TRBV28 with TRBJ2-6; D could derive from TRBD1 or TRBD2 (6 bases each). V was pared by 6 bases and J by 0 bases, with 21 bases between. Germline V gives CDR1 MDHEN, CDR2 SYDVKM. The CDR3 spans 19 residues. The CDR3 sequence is CASSQELGGVPSGANVLTF. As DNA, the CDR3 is TGTGCCAGCAGCCAGGAGTTGGGGGGCGTTCCCTCTGGGGCCAACGTCCTGACTTTC.

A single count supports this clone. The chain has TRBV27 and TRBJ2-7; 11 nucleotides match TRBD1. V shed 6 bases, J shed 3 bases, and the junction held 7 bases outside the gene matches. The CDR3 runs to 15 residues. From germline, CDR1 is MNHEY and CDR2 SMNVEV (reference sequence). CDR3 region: CASRELGTGGYEQYF. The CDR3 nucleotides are TGTGCCAGCAGGGAGTTAGGGACAGGGGGCTACGAGCAGTACTTC.

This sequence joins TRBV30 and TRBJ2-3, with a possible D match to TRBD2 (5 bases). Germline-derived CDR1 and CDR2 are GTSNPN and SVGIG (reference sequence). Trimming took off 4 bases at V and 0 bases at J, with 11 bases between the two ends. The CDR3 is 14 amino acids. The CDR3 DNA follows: TGTGCCTGGAACGAGGGAACTAGCACAGATACGCAGTATTTT. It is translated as CAWNEGTSTDTQYF.

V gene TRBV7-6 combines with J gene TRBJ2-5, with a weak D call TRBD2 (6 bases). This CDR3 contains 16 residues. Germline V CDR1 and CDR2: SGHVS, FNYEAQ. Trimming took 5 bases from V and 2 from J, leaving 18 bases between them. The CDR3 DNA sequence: TGTGCCAGCAGCCCCAGGGCTAGCGAAGGACAAGAGACCCAGTACTTC. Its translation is CASSPRASEGQETQYF.

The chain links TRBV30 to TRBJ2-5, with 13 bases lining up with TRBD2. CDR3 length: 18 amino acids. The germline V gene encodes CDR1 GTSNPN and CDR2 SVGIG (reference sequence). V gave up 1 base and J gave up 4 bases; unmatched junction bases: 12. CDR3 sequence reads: CAWSGTWTSGGLGETQYF. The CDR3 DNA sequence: TGTGCCTGGAGTGGGACCTGGACTAGCGGGGGATTAGGAGAGACCCAGTACTTC.

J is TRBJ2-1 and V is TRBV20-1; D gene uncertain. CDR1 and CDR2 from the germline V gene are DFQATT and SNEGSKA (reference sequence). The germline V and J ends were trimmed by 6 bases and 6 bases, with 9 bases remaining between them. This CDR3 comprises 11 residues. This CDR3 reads CSATGGNEQFF. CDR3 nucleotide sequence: TGCAGTGCGACGGGCGGCAATGAGCAGTTCTTC.

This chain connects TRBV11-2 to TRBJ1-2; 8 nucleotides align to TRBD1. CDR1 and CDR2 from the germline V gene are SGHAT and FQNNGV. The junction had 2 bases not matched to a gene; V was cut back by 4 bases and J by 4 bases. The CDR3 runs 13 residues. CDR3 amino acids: CASSSTGVYGYTF. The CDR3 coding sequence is TGTGCCAGCAGCTCGACAGGGGTCTATGGCTACACCTTC. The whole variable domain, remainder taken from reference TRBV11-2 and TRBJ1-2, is EAGVAQSPRYKIIEKRQSVAFWCNPISGHATLYWYQQILGQGPKLLIQFQNNGVVDDSQLPKDRFSAERLKGVDSTLKIQPAKLEDSAVYLCASSSTGVYGYTFGSGTRLTVV.

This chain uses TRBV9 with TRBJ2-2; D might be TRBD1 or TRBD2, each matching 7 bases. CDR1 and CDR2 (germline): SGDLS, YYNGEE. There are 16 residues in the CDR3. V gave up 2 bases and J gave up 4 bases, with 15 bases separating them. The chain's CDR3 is CASSVQGGQATGELFF. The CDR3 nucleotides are TGTGCCAGCAGCGTTCAGGGGGGGCAAGCCACCGGGGAGCTGTTTTTT.